The source of this T cell receptor beta chain is a study of blood T cell repertoires in COVID-19 (TCRdb year 2020). Background on the whole study: The collaborator samples originated in the United States, Italy and Spain and spanned the acute and convalescent phases of COVID-19. The material from the prospective study consisted of cDNA or gDNA derived from T cells, B-cell-depleted T cells, or PBMCs. Samples came from the ongoing ImmuneRACE study (first 160 participants) plus 1,254 subjects from 6 global collaborators. A freely available public database, intended as a resource for researchers studying the immune response to SARS-CoV-2, is where the repertoires were released. Sample metadata almost always included a de-identified subject ID, COVID-19 status, age in years and sex. HLA class I and class II types, where available, came from metadata supplied by the sample provider rather than from assay-based typing. The dataset comprised deeply sampled blood TCRbeta repertoires from subjects exposed to, actively infected with, or recovered from COVID-19. Overall results and qualifications from the work: Clinical and demographic metadata were provided uncurated, with the amount varying by source and participant.

This clone was observed a handful of times. Its binding antigen is unknown. Base-call qualities are not available, and no considerably larger clone is one nucleotide away. From the cysteine through the phenylalanine, the CDR3 covers 16 amino acids. Only the CDR3 part of the read is kept: 48 bases, read in frame from the first base. In the germline V gene (reference sequence), CDR1 corresponds to SEHNR and CDR2 to FQNEAQ. Trimmed from V: 4 bases; trimmed from J: 1 base; junction bases lacking a gene match: 4. In Seattle, one collaborating source enrolled patients while the infection was active and tracked those patients longitudinally over the course of disease. Each collaborating institution followed its own protocols to collect whole blood in K2EDTA tubes. For TCRbeta analysis, collaborators shipped samples in one of three forms: frozen whole blood, isolated PBMCs, or DNA extracted from either of those sample types.

The immunoSEQ Assay, a bias-controlled multiplex PCR, was used to amplify TCRbeta CDR3 regions from genomic DNA. As for the authors' bioinformatics: The number of nucleated cells in each sample was estimated by amplification of reference gene primers within the assay. To quantify the absolute abundance of each unique TCRbeta CDR3 rearrangement, sequence reads were collapsed and filtered. For each sample, productive Simpson clonality was calculated as the square root of Simpson's diversity index across productive rearrangements. Here the immuneACCESS table is served through TCRdb, limited to in-frame sequences with V and J called. Missing clones are a known gap in these copies; in checked studies unresolved V genes cover under half, and the rest lacks a known reason. That table furnishes V, J and clone size, whereas the DNA furnished D and trimming. Recorded for this sample are 400,000 to 450,000 clones; approximately 89% of them occurred a single time. Together, the top ten hold about 1.6% of the sample.

The rearrangement joined TRBV7-9 to TRBJ2-5; 12 junctional bases match TRBD2. Sequenced: peripheral blood. This sequence was found in a woman aged 40 to 49 with COVID-19, enrolled during active disease. The CDR3 is CASSSTSGRTQETQYF. Read as DNA, the sequence is TGTGCCAGCAGCTCCACTAGCGGGAGGACCCAAGAGACCCAGTACTTC.